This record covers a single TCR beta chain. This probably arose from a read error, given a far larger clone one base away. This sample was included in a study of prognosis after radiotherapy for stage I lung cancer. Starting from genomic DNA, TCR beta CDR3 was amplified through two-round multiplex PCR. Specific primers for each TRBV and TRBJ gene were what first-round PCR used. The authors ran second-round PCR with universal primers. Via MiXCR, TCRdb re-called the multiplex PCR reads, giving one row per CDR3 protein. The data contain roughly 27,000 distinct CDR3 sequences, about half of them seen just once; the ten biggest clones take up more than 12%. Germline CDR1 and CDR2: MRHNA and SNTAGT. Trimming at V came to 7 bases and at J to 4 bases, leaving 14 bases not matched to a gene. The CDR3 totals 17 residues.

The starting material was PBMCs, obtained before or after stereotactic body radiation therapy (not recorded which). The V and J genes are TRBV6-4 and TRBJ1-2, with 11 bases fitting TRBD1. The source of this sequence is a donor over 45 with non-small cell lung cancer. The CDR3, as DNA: TGTGCCAGCAATACTCCCAGGACAGGGGGCAATATCTATGGCTACACCTTC. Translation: CASNTPRTGGNIYGYTF.